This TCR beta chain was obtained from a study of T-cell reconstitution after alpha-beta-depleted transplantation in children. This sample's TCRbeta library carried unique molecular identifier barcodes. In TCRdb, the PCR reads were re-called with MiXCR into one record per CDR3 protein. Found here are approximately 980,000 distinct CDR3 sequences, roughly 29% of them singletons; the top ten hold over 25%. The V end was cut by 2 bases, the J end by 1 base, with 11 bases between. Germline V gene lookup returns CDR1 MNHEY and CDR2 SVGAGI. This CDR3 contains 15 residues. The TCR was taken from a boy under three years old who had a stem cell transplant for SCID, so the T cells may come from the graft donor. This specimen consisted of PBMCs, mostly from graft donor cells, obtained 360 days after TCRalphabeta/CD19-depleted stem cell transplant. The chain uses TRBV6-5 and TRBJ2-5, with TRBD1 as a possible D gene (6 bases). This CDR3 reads CASSYDRHVQETQYF. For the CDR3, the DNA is TGTGCCAGCAGTTACGACAGGCACGTCCAAGAGACCCAGTACTTC.